Each of the 3 T cell receptor beta chains below was sequenced from the same sample in a study of blood T cell repertoires in COVID-19. TCRdb's copy holds only in-frame clones and misses some; the assay was immunoSEQ multiplex PCR. The table records a few hundred thousand clones, 75% to 90% of them present only once. The sequenced sample consisted of PBMCs or T cells enriched from blood (not recorded which). The receptors come from a man aged 25-45 years who had recovered from COVID-19.

The chain couples TRBV27 to TRBJ1-6; 10 bases align to TRBD1. Germline V gene lookup returns CDR1 MNHEY and CDR2 SMNVEV (reference sequence). J was trimmed by 12 bases and V by 0 bases; bases with no gene match: 11. The CDR3 totals 17 residues. CDR3 amino acids: CASSLSPGQGILLPLHF. The CDR3 DNA reads as TGTGCCAGCAGTTTATCTCCGGGACAGGGGATACTATTACCCCTCCACTTT.

This clone was seen just once. This chain joins TRBV7-9 and TRBJ2-7, with D perhaps TRBD1 (5 bases). The CDR3 is 13 amino acids. The germline CDR1 and CDR2 sequences are SEHNR and FQNEAQ (reference sequence). With 1 base removed from V and 6 bases from J, the gap between germline ends came to 10 bases. The CDR3 region is CASSLEGLGEQYF. Written as DNA, the CDR3 is TGTGCCAGCAGCTTAGAGGGGTTGGGCGAGCAGTACTTC. The full variable domain, with the rest looked up from reference TRBV7-9 and TRBJ2-7, is DTGVSQNPRHKITKRGQNVTFRCDPISEHNRLYWYRQTLGQGPEFLTYFQNEAQLEKSRLLSDRFSAERPKGSFSTLEIQRTEQGDSAMYLCASSLEGLGEQYFGPGTRLTVT.

The chain links TRBV28 to TRBJ2-1; D perhaps matches TRBD1 (6 bases). CDR1 is MDHEN, CDR2 SYDVKM, per germline. This CDR3 spans 13 amino acids. V lost 9 bases and J lost 8, with 17 bases in between. CDR3 sequence (DNA): TGTGCCAGTTGCACAGGGTGGGGACATGAGCAGTTCTTC. This translates into CASCTGWGHEQFF. Variable domain in full (rest from reference TRBV28 and TRBJ2-1): DVKVTQSSRYLVKRTGEKVFLECVQDMDHENMFWYRQDPGLGLRLIYFSYDVKMKEKGDIPEGYSVSREKKERFSLILESASTNQTSMYLCASCTGWGHEQFFGPGTRLTVL.